One TCR beta chain is described in this entry. The sample comes from a study of control samples from healthy donors and cancer patients. Measured with immunoSEQ multiplex PCR; TCRdb has only the in-frame clones, and not every one. The sample consists of around 68,000 clones, over 65% of them appearing once. Trimming cost V 2 bases and J 4 bases; bases outside gene matches: 10. Per germline, CDR1 ENHRY and CDR2 SYGVKD. The CDR3 runs 17 residues. The sequence was obtained from a man in his forties or fifties in good health. This sequence joins TRBV10-3 and TRBJ2-5; 10 bases match TRBD1. The material sequenced was blood. The CDR3 DNA follows: TGTGCCATCAGTGAGGCGCTACCGGGACAGGGGCGAGAGACCCAGTACTTC. It specifies CAISEALPGQGRETQYF.